This T cell receptor beta chain was profiled in a study of vaccination effects on CD4 cells after COVID-19. Sequenced by immunoSEQ multiplex PCR; TCRdb stores in-frame clones only, minus some. The data contain about 73,000 clones, 60% to 75% of them singletons. This clone was found a few times. The antigen is not known. ViraFEST expansion of antigen-specific CD4+ T cells with viral peptide pools preceded sequencing. CD4+ T cells were isolated after around ten days of culture. None of the vaccinated had previously contracted SARS-CoV-2, and their nucleocapsid antibodies tested negative. A few million PBMC were placed in each well, which was supplemented with roughly 9.1 IU/ml IL-2 and around 9.9 ug/ml peptides. IL-2 medium supplanted half the medium on days 3 and 7. V gave up 1 base and J gave up 3 bases, with 1 base separating them. The CDR3 is made up of 11 amino acids.

The specimen was CD4+ T cells from PBMCs cultured with HCoV-NL63 spike peptides, collected before COVID-19 vaccination. This chain links TRBV23-1 with TRBJ2-7, with unresolved D. TRBV23-1 belongs to the ORF category, with a function that is uncertain. The sequence was collected from a human donor who received a COVID-19 vaccine. CDR3 bases: TGCGCCAGCAGTCAATTCTACGAGCAGTACGTC. Its translation: CASSQFYEQYV.